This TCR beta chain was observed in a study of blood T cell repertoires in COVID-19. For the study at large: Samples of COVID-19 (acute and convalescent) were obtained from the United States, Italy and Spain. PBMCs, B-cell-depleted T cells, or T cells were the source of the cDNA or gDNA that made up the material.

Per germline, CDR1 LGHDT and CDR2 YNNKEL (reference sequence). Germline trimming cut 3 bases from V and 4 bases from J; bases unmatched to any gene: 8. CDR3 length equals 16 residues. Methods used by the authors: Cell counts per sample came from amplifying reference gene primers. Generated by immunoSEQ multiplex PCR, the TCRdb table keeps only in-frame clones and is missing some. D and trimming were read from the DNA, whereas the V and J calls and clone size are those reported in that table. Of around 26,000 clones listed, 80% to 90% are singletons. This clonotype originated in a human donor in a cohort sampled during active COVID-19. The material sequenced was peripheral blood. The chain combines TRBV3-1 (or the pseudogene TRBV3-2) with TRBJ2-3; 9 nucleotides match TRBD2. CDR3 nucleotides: TGTGCCAGCAGCCATCTTAAGCGGGGGGCTCCAGATACGCAGTATTTT. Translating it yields CASSHLKRGAPDTQYF.